Below are 28 T cell receptor beta chains sequenced from a single sample in a study of OX40 agonist ivuxolimab in advanced cancers. Sequencing was performed with immunoSEQ multiplex PCR; in TCRdb, only in-frame clones are kept and a portion is missing. Of 99,000 or so clones in the sample, 90% to 95% were seen once. The specimen was CD4+ or CD8+ T cells sorted from blood, collected in a trial of the OX40 agonist ivuxolimab. These receptors were obtained from an adult with an advanced solid tumor such as melanoma, head and neck, liver or kidney cancer.

V is TRBV28 and J is TRBJ2-7; 12 bases match TRBD2. In germline, CDR1 is MDHEN, CDR2 SYDVKM. The V and J ends lost 1 base and 7 bases, in that order; junction bases with no gene match: 8. The CDR3 covers 16 residues. This chain's CDR3 is CASSLSGWTSGIEQYF. The CDR3 bases are TGTGCCAGCAGTTTATCAGGGTGGACTAGCGGGATAGAGCAGTACTTC.

The chain carries TRBV5-8 and TRBJ2-5; D perhaps matches TRBD1 (6 bases). The germline CDR1 and CDR2 sequences are SGHTS and YDEGEE. Trimming shortened V by 3 bases and J by 0 bases, and 18 bases separated the two germline ends. CDR3 length: 17 residues. The CDR3 nucleotides read TGTGCCAGCAGCTCCATTCCGGGACACACGTACCAAGAGACCCAGTACTTC. Its translation: CASSSIPGHTYQETQYF.

The V and J genes are TRBV4-3 and TRBJ1-4; a weak D match, TRBD1 (5 bases). Trimming removed 0 bases at V and 7 bases at J, with 12 bases between. Germline V gives CDR1 LGHNA, CDR2 YSLEER. There are 15 residues in the CDR3. CDR3 bases: TGCGCCAGCAGCCAAGATAGGAGGGGTGGTGAAAAACTGTTTTTT. It is translated as CASSQDRRGGEKLFF.

The rearrangement links TRBV5-7 to TRBJ2-5; D unresolved. TRBV5-7 is designated an ORF whose function remains uncertain. The germline V and J ends were trimmed by 3 bases and 1 base, with 4 bases remaining between them. The CDR3 loop spans 12 amino acids. The CDR3 bases are TGTGCCAGCAGCTACCCCCAAGAGACCCAGTACTTC. It yields the protein CASSYPQETQYF.

This chain uses TRBV6-6 with TRBJ1-1, with D unresolved. CDR3 length: 12 amino acids. Germline V lookup: CDR1 MNHNY, CDR2 SVGAGI (reference sequence). Trimming stripped 2 bases from V and 7 bases from J, with 8 bases between. The CDR3 is CASSYGGGEAFF. CDR3 nucleotide sequence: TGTGCCAGCAGTTACGGTGGAGGTGAAGCTTTCTTT.

This chain uses TRBV11-2 with TRBJ1-5; no clear D. With 1 base removed from V and 4 bases from J, the gap between germline ends came to 8 bases. This CDR3 has 14 amino acids. Germline CDR1 SGHAT, CDR2 FQNNGV. CDR3 DNA: TGTGCCAGCAGCTTAGGGTACCGTAATCAGCCCCAGCATTTT. Translated, it gives CASSLGYRNQPQHF.

The table lists this clone with a count of one. The gene calls are TRBV2 and TRBJ2-4; D not resolved. Trimming shortened V by 4 bases and J by 0 bases, and 10 bases separated the two germline ends. The CDR3 covers 15 residues. Per the germline V gene, CDR1 is SNHLY and CDR2 is FYNNEI. The CDR3 nucleotides are TGTGCCAGCAGTGTAGGCATTCTAGCCAAAAACATTCAGTACTTC. Translation gives CASSVGILAKNIQYF.

The chain recombines TRBV10-3 with TRBJ2-3; no definite D call. The CDR3 consists of 14 residues. V gave up 0 bases and J gave up 2 bases, with 6 bases separating them. CDR1 is ENHRY, CDR2 SYGVKD, per germline. The DNA for the CDR3 is TGTGCCATCAGTGAGTCGCAGGTCACAGATACGCAGTATTTT. Its protein is CAISESQVTDTQYF.

The chain uses TRBV7-2 and TRBJ2-7; D is perhaps TRBD1 (6 bases). Per the germline V gene, CDR1 is SGHTA and CDR2 is FQGNSA. Trimming took off 4 bases at V and 0 bases at J, with 10 bases between the two ends. This CDR3 contains 14 residues. CDR3 residues: CASSSQGHSYEQYF. CDR3 nucleotides: TGTGCCAGCAGCTCACAGGGACACTCCTACGAGCAGTACTTC.

This clone has only one observation. CDR3 region: CASSLYGDVDYGYTF. Here the CDR3 DNA reads TGCGCCAGCAGCTTGTACGGTGATGTCGACTATGGCTACACCTTC. The chain has TRBV5-1 and TRBJ1-2; the D is unclear. CDR1 and CDR2 (germline): SGHRS, YFSETQ. The CDR3 length is 15 residues. With 1 base removed from V and 3 bases from J, the gap between germline ends came to 13 bases.

This clone occurred once. The V call is TRBV11-2, the J call TRBJ2-1; D not resolved. CDR1 is SGHAT and CDR2 is FQNNGV in the germline V gene. The CDR3 totals 16 residues. Trimming pared 3 bases from V and 0 bases from J, leaving 12 bases between. CDR3 nucleotides: TGTGCCAGCAGCTTGAGCGTCTCGAGCTCCTACAATGAGCAGTTCTTC. This encodes CASSLSVSSSYNEQFF.

The chain joins TRBV19 to TRBJ2-6, with a possible D match to TRBD2 (6 bases). This CDR3 contains 18 residues. V was shortened by 0 bases and J by 2 bases, with 14 bases between the two germline ends. The germline CDR1 and CDR2 sequences are LNHDA and SQIVND (reference sequence). DNA for the CDR3: TGTGCCAGTAGTATAGATGCGAGACTAGAGGCTGGGGCCAACGTCCTGACTTTC. This gives the protein CASSIDARLEAGANVLTF.

The genes are TRBV5-1 and TRBJ1-2; the D gene is possibly TRBD1 (5 bases). V was cut by 4 bases and J by 4 bases, with 8 bases left in between. The CDR3 loop spans 12 amino acids. Germline-derived CDR1 and CDR2 are SGHRS and YFSETQ. The CDR3 loop is CASSGDSYGYTF. Written as DNA, the CDR3 is TGCGCCAGCAGCGGCGACAGCTATGGCTACACCTTC. Full variable domain (rest looked up from reference TRBV5-1 and TRBJ1-2): KAGVTQTPRYLIKTRGQQVTLSCSPISGHRSVSWYQQTPGQGLQFLFEYFSETQRNKGNFPGRFSGRQFSNSRSEMNVSTLELGDSALYLCASSGDSYGYTFGSGTRLTVV.

The CDR3 region has the DNA TGTGCCAGCAGCCAACCCACTACAGGGGGCAATCAGCCCCAGCATTTT. It yields the protein CASSQPTTGGNQPQHF. The chain employs TRBV4-2 and TRBJ1-5, with 7 positions matching TRBD1. J lost 2 bases, V lost 2 bases, and 6 bases had no gene match. This CDR3 region has 16 residues. Germline lookup yields CDR1 LGHNA and CDR2 YNFKEQ.

The CDR3, as DNA: TGTGCCAGCAGGGGACAGAACACTGAAGCTTTCTTT. It yields the protein CASRGQNTEAFF. This chain uses TRBV6-5 with TRBJ1-1, with D perhaps matching TRBD1 (6 bases). Per the germline V gene, CDR1 is MNHEY and CDR2 is SVGAGI. This CDR3 contains 12 residues. Trimming removed 6 bases from V and 1 base from J, with 6 bases in between.

The V call is TRBV19, the J call TRBJ1-4, with 10 positions matching TRBD1. V was pared by 5 bases and J by 4 bases, with 7 bases of the junction left unmatched. CDR1 and CDR2 from the germline V gene are LNHDA and SQIVND (reference sequence). The CDR3 runs 16 residues. The CDR3 region is CASSPGTGVVNEKLFF. The DNA of the CDR3 is TGTGCCAGTAGTCCCGGGACAGGGGTCGTTAATGAAAAACTGTTTTTT.

This clone was seen a single time. The chain combines TRBV7-2 with TRBJ2-1; D is possibly TRBD1 or TRBD2 (5 bases each). Trimming stripped 5 bases from V and 0 bases from J, with 17 bases between. This CDR3 is 17 amino acids long. Germline V gene data show CDR1 as SGHTA and CDR2 as FQGNSA. Written as DNA, the CDR3 is TGTGCCAGCAGCCTCGGGACGGCTCGGAGCTCCTACAATGAGCAGTTCTTC. Amino acid sequence: CASSLGTARSSYNEQFF. Full variable domain (outside the CDR3, taken from reference TRBV7-2 and TRBJ2-1): GAGVSQSPSNKVTEKGKDVELRCDPISGHTALYWYRQSLGQGLEFLIYFQGNSAPDKSGLPSDRFSAERTGGSVSTLTIQRTQQEDSAVYLCASSLGTARSSYNEQFFGPGTRLTVL.

The chain combines TRBV21-1 with TRBJ2-7; no check of the table's D call, TRBD1, against the DNA was made. TRBV21-1 represents a pseudogene. This CDR3 has 14 amino acids. The CDR3 is CASSKLGQIYEQYF. Written as DNA, the CDR3 is TGTGCCAGCAGCAAGTTGGGACAGATCTACGAGCAGTACTTC.

This clone was seen a single time. This chain links TRBV27 with TRBJ1-1, with 7 bases identical to TRBD1. Germline V CDR1 and CDR2: MNHEY, SMNVEV (reference sequence). The CDR3 has 15 residues. The J segment lost 7 bases and the V segment lost 4 bases, leaving 12 bases of the junction unmatched. The CDR3 spells CASSYRQGRGGEAFF. The CDR3 region has the DNA TGTGCCAGCAGTTACCGACAGGGAAGAGGAGGTGAAGCTTTCTTT.

V and J are TRBV27 and TRBJ2-3; D is unclear. Germline V CDR1 and CDR2: MNHEY, SMNVEV (reference sequence). The CDR3 is 16 residues long. With 2 bases removed from V and 0 bases from J, the gap between germline ends came to 12 bases. The CDR3 region is CASSLRWSTSTDTQYF. CDR3 DNA sequence: TGTGCCAGCAGTTTAAGGTGGAGTACTAGCACAGATACGCAGTATTTT.

The CDR3 region is CASSWGQGAYEQYF. DNA for the CDR3: TGTGCCAGCAGTTGGGGACAGGGGGCCTACGAGCAGTACTTC. This chain links TRBV6-6 with TRBJ2-7; 11 positions match TRBD1. Losses at the gene ends were 4 bases for V and 2 bases for J; bases not matched to a gene: 1. The CDR3 sequence is 14 residues long. Per the germline V gene, CDR1 is MNHNY and CDR2 is SVGAGI (reference sequence).

In regard to this clone: Its ends do not fully match the called genes, so a read error is possible. V gene TRBV28 combines with J gene TRBJ2-4, with 11 bases matching TRBD2. This CDR3 is 16 amino acids long. Germline lookup yields CDR1 MDHEN and CDR2 SYDVKM. This CDR3 is CASSLTIDVLAGGAHF. In nucleotides, the CDR3 is TGTGCCAGCAGTTTAACAATCGACGTCCTAGCGGGAGGTGCGCACTTC.

The chain recombines TRBV19 with TRBJ2-1, with TRBD2 matching over 7 bases. V shed 4 bases and J 5 bases; nucleotides not matched to a gene: 5. The CDR3 has 14 residues. Germline V lookup: CDR1 LNHDA, CDR2 SQIVND (reference sequence). DNA of the CDR3: TGTGCCAGTAGTAGCGGGAGCGCGCACAATGAGCAGTTCTTC. It is translated as CASSSGSAHNEQFF.

Remarks on this clone: The same CDR3 can be traced to other DNA sequences in this sample. The rearrangement joins TRBV29-1 to TRBJ2-3, with D perhaps TRBD1 (5 bases). V was cut by 5 bases and J by 3 bases, with 9 bases left in between. In germline, CDR1 is SQVTM, CDR2 ANQGSEA. The CDR3 runs to 12 residues. The CDR3 region is CSVRQGTDTQYF. For the CDR3, the DNA is TGCAGCGTTCGTCAGGGAACAGATACGCAGTATTTT.

V gene TRBV9 combines with J gene TRBJ2-3, with a tentative D call TRBD1 (5 bases). The V end lost 1 base, the J end lost 3 bases, and 12 bases lay between the germline ends. The CDR3 totals 15 residues. Germline values: CDR1 SGDLS, CDR2 YYNGEE. The CDR3 nucleotides read TGTGCCAGCAGCGTATTGTCTAGGGGTACAGATACGCAGTATTTT. This gives the protein CASSVLSRGTDTQYF.

This rearrangement joins TRBV4-2 to TRBJ2-1; 7 nucleotides line up with TRBD2. CDR3 size: 16 residues. The germline CDR1 and CDR2 sequences are LGHNA and YNFKEQ. Trimming took 0 bases from V and 0 from J; bases not matched to a gene: 2. The CDR3 loop reads CASSQEPSGSYNEQFF. The CDR3 DNA reads as TGTGCCAGCAGCCAAGAACCTAGCGGCTCCTACAATGAGCAGTTCTTC.

The chain uses TRBV11-2 and TRBJ2-5; 8 positions match TRBD1. V lost 5 bases, J lost 5 bases, and 7 bases stayed unmatched. Germline-derived CDR1 and CDR2 are SGHAT and FQNNGV. The CDR3 is 14 amino acids. CDR3 amino acids: CASSGQGARETQYF. DNA for the CDR3: TGTGCCAGCAGCGGGCAGGGGGCGAGGGAGACCCAGTACTTC. Full variable domain (rest looked up from reference TRBV11-2 and TRBJ2-5): EAGVAQSPRYKIIEKRQSVAFWCNPISGHATLYWYQQILGQGPKLLIQFQNNGVVDDSQLPKDRFSAERLKGVDSTLKIQPAKLEDSAVYLCASSGQGARETQYFGPGTRLLVL.

The rearrangement uses TRBV6-1 and TRBJ2-2, with D possibly matching TRBD1 (5 bases). Germline values: CDR1 MNHNS, CDR2 SASEGT. This CDR3 has 16 amino acids. V dropped 2 bases and J dropped 2 bases, with 12 bases sitting between them. CDR3: CASSENFRGNTGELFF. The DNA for the CDR3 is TGTGCCAGCAGTGAAAATTTTAGGGGAAACACCGGGGAGCTGTTTTTT.